Presented here are 6 T cell receptor beta chains from one specimen sequenced in a study of cytotoxic CD8 clonotypes in ibrutinib-treated CLL. The data were produced by immunoSEQ multiplex PCR, yet TCRdb's version contains in-frame clones alone and is incomplete. This table has more than 45,000 clones, less than 90% appearing once. This material consisted of PBMCs, taken after 24 months of ibrutinib treatment. The receptors stem from a human donor with chronic lymphocytic leukemia.

The rearrangement uses TRBV5-6 and TRBJ1-5; 9 bases agree with TRBD1. CDR1 is SGHDT, CDR2 YYEEEE, per germline. The CDR3 spans 13 residues. The trim removed 3 bases at V and 9 bases at J, leaving 4 bases unmatched. This CDR3 is CASSYTGGRPQHF. The CDR3 coding sequence is TGTGCCAGCAGCTACACAGGGGGCCGGCCCCAGCATTTT.

V usage is TRBV6-6 and J usage is TRBJ2-5, with 7 bases fitting TRBD1. Germline V gene lookup returns CDR1 MNHNY and CDR2 SVGAGI (reference sequence). The trim removed 6 bases at V and 1 base at J, leaving 5 bases unmatched. The CDR3 is made up of 14 amino acids. In nucleotides, the CDR3 is TGTGCCAGCAGAAACGACAGGGTCCAAGAGACCCAGTACTTC. It translates to CASRNDRVQETQYF.

This chain connects TRBV11-2 to TRBJ2-1, with TRBD2 identical over 8 bases. V lost 4 bases to trimming and J lost 9 bases; unmatched junction nucleotides: 8. CDR1 and CDR2 (germline): SGHAT, FQNNGV. The CDR3 loop spans 14 amino acids. Here the CDR3 DNA reads TGTGCCAGCAGCTCCCCCAGCGGGAGTGGTGAGCAGTTCTTC. Translated: CASSSPSGSGEQFF.

This clone occurred once. J is TRBJ2-1 and V is TRBV6-5; 7 bases are a match to TRBD2. The CDR3 runs 16 residues. Germline assignment: CDR1 MNHEY and CDR2 SVGAGI. The junction had 6 bases not matched to a gene; V was cut back by 0 bases and J by 4 bases. CDR3 sequence: CASSYSSSGMYNEQFF. The CDR3 coding sequence is TGTGCCAGCAGTTACTCTTCCAGCGGGATGTACAATGAGCAGTTCTTC.

V and J are TRBV4-3 and TRBJ2-1; TRBD2 is a possible D gene (6 bases). This CDR3 comprises 17 residues. Deletions cut 2 bases from V and 0 bases from J, with 14 bases between. The germline V gene has CDR1 LGHNA and CDR2 YSLEER. CDR3 residues: CASSQMGGASSYNEQFF. The CDR3 bases are TGCGCCAGCAGCCAAATGGGCGGGGCGAGCTCCTACAATGAGCAGTTCTTC.

V usage is TRBV2 and J usage is TRBJ2-7; 10 positions agree with TRBD2. Looked up from germline, CDR1 is SNHLY and CDR2 is FYNNEI. J gave up 1 base and V 3 bases, and 15 bases lay outside the gene matches. The CDR3 contains 19 residues. The CDR3 nucleotides read TGTGCCAGCAGTGACGGGTCACTAATAGCGGGAGGACTATCCTACGAGCAGTACTTC. It codes for CASSDGSLIAGGLSYEQYF.